This T cell receptor (beta chain) stems from a study of shared clonotypes between healthy human individuals. Genomic DNA from each subset was divided evenly over several immunoSEQ plates. TCRdb's table, derived via immunoSEQ multiplex PCR, lists solely in-frame clones and lacks some. Among about 1.1 million clones listed, around 78% were seen once. Trimming removed 0 bases from V and 4 bases from J, with 13 bases in between. The CDR3 extends over 15 amino acids. Germline V gene lookup returns CDR1 SGDLS and CDR2 YYNGEE. Overall study results and limits: Deeper or shallower sequencing was expected to change how clonotypes are shared among donors.

Details on this clone: Its antigen is not identified.

This TCR was sampled from a man aged 18 to 30 in good health. Some clones in this sample may be carry-over from other donors' samples. Sequencing input: memory CD4+ T cells from PBMCs. This sample's subset: CD45RA-negative fraction. The J gene is TRBJ1-2, the V gene TRBV9, with D possibly being TRBD1 (6 bases). The CDR3 here is CASSVGPGAPYGYTF. For the CDR3, the DNA is TGTGCCAGCAGCGTAGGGCCAGGGGCGCCCTATGGCTACACCTTC.